These T cell receptor beta chains were read from a single sample in a study of shared clonotypes between healthy human individuals. Clones were read by immunoSEQ multiplex PCR, and TCRdb kept only the in-frame ones, dropping some. The sample contains about 2.3 million clones, 93% of which appear only once. Material for sequencing was naive CD4+ T cells from PBMCs. All receptors derive from a young man in good health. Some clones in this sample may be carry-over from other donors' samples. The CDR3 runs from the conserved cysteine through the conserved F or W. The D gene is left open where the match is weak. Where a row states a size, it is once, few, many or the class of an expanded clone; other rows omit it.

J gene	D gene	clone size	V gene	CDR3 DNA	CDR3 protein
TRBJ2-7	NA	NA	TRBV5-5	TGTGCCAGCAGCTTTGGGGCGGCCTACGAGCAGTACTTC	CASSFGAAYEQYF
TRBJ2-1	TRBD2	once	TRBV10-2	TGCGCCAGCAGTGAGAAAAGCGGGAGGGCCAGTCGGTACGACAATGAGCAGTTCTTC	CASSEKSGRASRYDNEQFF
TRBJ2-3	NA	once	TRBV2	TGTGCCAGCAATGCAGGGCCCACAGATACGCAGTATTTT	CASNAGPTDTQYF
TRBJ2-7	NA	NA	TRBV7-9	TGTGCCAGCAGCTTAGACCAGGGAGCCTACGAGCAGTACTTC	CASSLDQGAYEQYF
TRBJ2-3	TRBD2	NA	TRBV5-6	TGTGCCAGCAGCTTGGGAGGACTAGCGGGAACAGATACGCAGTATTTT	CASSLGGLAGTDTQYF
TRBJ2-7	TRBD2	NA	TRBV5-6	TGTGCCAGCAGCTTGGTTACTAGCGGGAATGGTGAGCAGTACTTC	CASSLVTSGNGEQYF
TRBJ2-5	NA	NA	TRBV12-5	TGTGCTAGTGCCAAGGGACACCAAGAGACCCAGTACTTC	CASAKGHQETQYF
TRBJ1-2	NA	NA	TRBV5-1	TGCGCCAGCTCCTTCGATAACTATGGCTACACCTTC	CASSFDNYGYTF
TRBJ1-1	NA	NA	TRBV5-1	TGCGCCAGCAGCTTGACGGTCGAGAACACTGAAGCTTTCTTT	CASSLTVENTEAFF
TRBJ1-5	TRBD1	NA	TRBV28	TGTGCCAGCTCAGGGGGCCATCAGCCCCAGCATTTT	CASSGGHQPQHF
TRBJ1-6	TRBD1	NA	TRBV4-3	TGCGCCAGCAGCCAAGGCGGGGACAGGGGATGGAATTCACCCCTCCACTTT	CASSQGGDRGWNSPLHF
TRBJ1-1	NA	NA	TRBV2	TGTGCCAGCAGAGGTGACGAGAACACTGAAGCTTTCTTT	CASRGDENTEAFF
TRBJ2-3	TRBD2	NA	TRBV5-1	TGCGCCAGCAGCTGGGGGACTAGCGGATACACAGATACGCAGTATTTT	CASSWGTSGYTDTQYF
TRBJ2-2	NA	once	TRBV5-6	TGTGCCAGCAGCTTGACGGTAAGCACCGGGGAGCTGTTTTTT	CASSLTVSTGELFF
TRBJ2-7	TRBD1	NA	TRBV28	TGTGCCAGCAGTTCACGGACAGGTCGGACCTACTACGAGCAGTACTTC	CASSSRTGRTYYEQYF
TRBJ2-3	TRBD2	NA	TRBV29-1	TGCAGCGTTGAGGCCTTCGCGGGAGGCACAGATACGCAGTATTTT	CSVEAFAGGTDTQYF
TRBJ2-5	TRBD1	NA	TRBV7-6	TGTGCCAGCAGCTGGGGGACAGGGAGACGAGAGACCCAGTACTTC	CASSWGTGRRETQYF
TRBJ1-1	TRBD1	NA	TRBV5-5	TGTGCCAGCAGCTTGCCCAGGGGGGTGAGCACTGAAGCTTTCTTT	CASSLPRGVSTEAFF
TRBJ2-7	TRBD1	NA	TRBV4-2	TGTGCCAGCAGCCAAGAGGGACAGAGAGTCTACGAGCAGTACTTC	CASSQEGQRVYEQYF
TRBJ2-3	NA	once	TRBV21-1	TGTGCCTGCAGCATCCAAGGGGCCGGGACTAGCGGCTTCACAGATACGCAGTATTTT	CACSIQGAGTSGFTDTQYF
TRBJ1-1	TRBD1	NA	TRBV18	TGTGCCAGCTCCGGAGGACAGGTCTATTTTGAAGCTTTCTTT	CASSGGQVYFEAFF
TRBJ1-3	TRBD1	NA	TRBV5-1	TGCGCCAGCAGCCCTTGGACAGGAGGAAACACCATATATTTT	CASSPWTGGNTIYF
TRBJ2-7	NA	NA	TRBV30	TGTGCCTGGGGGTCAGACCAATACGAGCAGTACTTC	CAWGSDQYEQYF
TRBJ2-3	NA	once	TRBV27	TGTGCCAGCAGACAGGGTCTCGGTTCTAGCACAGATACGCAGTATTTT	CASRQGLGSSTDTQYF
TRBJ2-3	NA	NA	TRBV29-1	TGCAGCGTTGCACAGGACCTTATCACAGATACGCAGTATTTT	CSVAQDLITDTQYF
TRBJ2-6	NA	NA	TRBV7-6	TGTGCCAGCAGCCCACGTTACATCTCTGGGGCCAACGTCCTGACTTTC	CASSPRYISGANVLTF
TRBJ2-7	TRBD2	NA	TRBV28	TGTGCCAGCAGTTCGCCTCGGGGCAGTAGCGGGAGGTTTCTAGCCTACGAGCAGTACTTC	CASSSPRGSSGRFLAYEQYF
TRBJ1-3	NA	NA	TRBV27	TGTGCCAGCAGCTCCGGGTGGGCCTCTGGAAACACCATATATTTT	CASSSGWASGNTIYF
TRBJ1-5	NA	NA	TRBV28	TGTGCCAGCAGTTTGAGGGGACCGAACAATCAGCCCCAGCATTTT	CASSLRGPNNQPQHF
TRBJ2-5	TRBD1	NA	TRBV27	TGTGCCAGCAGTTTGGGCGCAGGGGGGACCCAGTACTTC	CASSLGAGGTQYF
TRBJ1-1	NA	NA	TRBV6-1	TGTGCCAGCAGTGAATCCGCGGGACTCAGTCCTTTCTTT	CASSESAGLSPFF
TRBJ2-3	TRBD2	NA	TRBV18	TGTGCCAGCTCACCAGCGGGAGGCCACTCGGATACGCAGTATTTT	CASSPAGGHSDTQYF
TRBJ1-1	NA	NA	TRBV6-5	TGTGCCAGCAGTTACTCTTCCCCTGAAGCTTTCTTT	CASSYSSPEAFF
TRBJ2-5	TRBD2	NA	TRBV29-1	TGCAGCGTTGAAGACCGGACGGGAGGGGAGACCCAGTACTTC	CSVEDRTGGETQYF